The 24 T cell receptor beta chains reported below all come from one sample, sequenced in a study of T cell repertoires in cytomegalovirus infection. TCRdb itself ran the reads through MiXCR, one entry per CDR3 protein. Altogether hundreds of thousands of distinct CDR3 sequences are present, 25% to 30% being singletons, with the ten largest covering 20%. No antigen has been identified for these receptors. The starting material was cultured PBMCs, obtained from culture after CMV antigen stimulation. These TCRs come from a human donor in good health (CMV status not recorded). Some clones in this sample may be carry-over from other donors' samples.

A remark on this clonotype: A much larger clone differs by one base, so this may be a read error. The chain joins TRBV7-2 to TRBJ1-3; no firm D call. The CDR3 has 14 amino acids. V lost 5 bases and J 3 bases, leaving 11 bases between the germline ends. From germline, CDR1 is SGHTA and CDR2 FQGNSA. The CDR3 DNA reads as TGTGCCAGCAGCCCGGGGATACTTGGAAACACCATATATTTT. Residues: CASSPGILGNTIYF.

The chain carries TRBV6-5 and TRBJ2-6; D remains ambiguous. The V end was cut by 4 bases, the J end by 0 bases, with 7 bases between. The CDR3 loop spans 15 amino acids. CDR1 and CDR2 from the germline V gene are MNHEY and SVGAGI. The chain's CDR3 is CASSFLGSGANVLTF. CDR3 sequence (DNA): TGTGCCAGCAGTTTTCTCGGCTCTGGGGCCAACGTCCTGACTTTC.

In its sample, this clonotype was seen a few times. V gene TRBV20-1 combines with J gene TRBJ2-7, with 10 bases identical to TRBD2. V trimming: 3 bases; J trimming: 5 bases; junction bases outside the gene matches: 10. CDR3 length: 15 amino acids. Germline V gene data show CDR1 as DFQATT and CDR2 as SNEGSKA (reference sequence). The CDR3 loop reads CSARRPGLALNEQYF. The CDR3 DNA is TGCAGTGCTAGGAGACCGGGACTAGCGCTTAACGAGCAGTACTTC.

This clonotype was seen more than once but under ten times. Written as DNA, the CDR3 is TGTGCCAGCAAGGGCACTCCCGGCTACACCTTC. Protein sequence: CASKGTPGYTF. This chain links TRBV28 with TRBJ1-2; D remains unclear. This CDR3 is 11 amino acids long. V was clipped by 7 bases and J by 8 bases, with 11 bases between them. The V gene's germline CDR1 is MDHEN and CDR2 SYDVKM.

The chain is built from TRBV7-9 and TRBJ2-2; 7 nucleotides line up with TRBD1. From germline, CDR1 is SEHNR and CDR2 FQNEAQ (reference sequence). The J segment lost 3 bases and the V segment lost 9 bases, leaving 16 bases of the junction unmatched. The CDR3 is 17 amino acids. The CDR3 DNA follows: TGTGCCAGTGCCGTATCCATCGTCACAGGGGACACCGGGGAGCTGTTTTTT. As protein: CASAVSIVTGDTGELFF.

This sequence joins TRBV27 and TRBJ2-2; the match to TRBD2 covers 10 bases. J gave up 4 bases and V 5 bases, and 13 bases lay outside the gene matches. CDR1 and CDR2 (germline): MNHEY, SMNVEV (reference sequence). CDR3 size: 18 residues. CDR3 sequence reads: CASSPLGSGGPSTGELFF. CDR3 DNA: TGTGCCAGCAGTCCTCTGGGTAGCGGGGGGCCATCCACCGGGGAGCTGTTTTTT.

This clonotype was found a few times. The chain is built from TRBV19 and TRBJ1-5, with D perhaps matching TRBD1 (6 bases). Deletions cut 7 bases from V and 5 bases from J, with 18 bases between. This CDR3 is 15 amino acids long. Germline V gene data show CDR1 as LNHDA and CDR2 as SQIVND (reference sequence). The CDR3 DNA sequence: TGTGCCAGTACCGCGGTAGGGGGGCTGGATCAGCCCCAGCATTTT. Residues: CASTAVGGLDQPQHF.

The chain is built from TRBV5-1 and TRBJ1-4; D not certain. Germline CDR1 is SGHRS and CDR2 is YFSETQ. V gave up 0 bases and J gave up 6 bases, with 0 bases separating them. The CDR3 contains 11 residues. The CDR3 spells CASSLDEKLFF. The CDR3 DNA reads as TGCGCCAGCAGCTTGGATGAAAAACTGTTTTTT.

V and J are TRBV10-3 and TRBJ1-3; D gene uncertain. CDR3 length equals 15 residues. CDR1 ENHRY and CDR2 SYGVKD come from the germline V gene. V lost 0 bases to trimming and J lost 1 base, with 7 bases between them. In DNA, the CDR3 is TGTGCCATCAGTGAGTCCGTTCCGTCTGGAAACACCATATATTTT. Its protein is CAISESVPSGNTIYF.

Concerning this clonotype: A read error may account for a junction end that differs from germline. The genes are TRBV12-3 or TRBV12-4 and TRBJ1-1; D may be TRBD1 (6 bases). The CDR3 loop spans 16 amino acids. CDR3 nucleotide sequence: TGTACCAGCAGTCCCTCTTCGGGGGGCAAAGGCACTGAAGCTTTCTTT. Its translation is CTSSPSSGGKGTEAFF.

This clonotype was observed a handful of times. J is TRBJ1-5 and V is TRBV19; D is uncertain. V lost 1 base, J lost 5 bases, and 18 bases lay in between. The CDR3 contains 17 residues. The V gene's germline CDR1 is LNHDA and CDR2 SQIVND (reference sequence). The CDR3 DNA is TGTGCCAGTAGTATAGGGGTACGCCTCTACGATCATCAGCCCCAGCATTTT. Translating gives CASSIGVRLYDHQPQHF.

The chain couples TRBV10-3 to TRBJ2-7, with D perhaps TRBD2 (5 bases). The germline V gene has CDR1 ENHRY and CDR2 SYGVKD. V was pared by 6 bases and J by 0 bases, with 15 bases between. This CDR3 comprises 15 residues. The CDR3 DNA reads TGTGCCATCAGCCCAGGACTGGAGAGCTCCTACGAGCAGTACTTC. It specifies CAISPGLESSYEQYF.

This chain links TRBV12-3 or TRBV12-4 with TRBJ1-1; D call uncertain. Trimming took 5 bases from V and 6 from J, leaving 7 bases between them. The CDR3 loop spans 11 amino acids. The CDR3 bases are TGTGCCAGCAGTCCCGGTGCTGAAGCTTTCTTT. It is translated as CASSPGAEAFF.

This clonotype turned up a few times. This chain uses TRBV29-1 with TRBJ2-7, with TRBD1 matching over 11 bases. The CDR3 is 15 residues long. The J segment lost 4 bases and the V segment lost 1 base, leaving 6 bases of the junction unmatched. Germline V gives CDR1 SQVTM, CDR2 ANQGSEA. CDR3 DNA: TGCAGCGTTGAAGGGATCCGGGACAGGGGGTACGAGCAGTACTTC. This encodes CSVEGIRDRGYEQYF.

The CDR3 bases are TGTGCCAGCAGTTTAGAGCTAGCGGGCGTGCCGCCCTACAATGAGCAGTTCTTC. Protein product: CASSLELAGVPPYNEQFF. V and J are TRBV27 and TRBJ2-1, with TRBD2 identical over 8 bases. This CDR3 region has 18 residues. Trimming at V came to 2 bases and at J to 2 bases, leaving 11 bases not matched to a gene. Looked up from germline, CDR1 is MNHEY and CDR2 is SMNVEV (reference sequence).

The CDR3 sequence is CSVGGTAGIADTQYF. CDR3 in DNA: TGCAGCGTTGGCGGGACGGCCGGTATTGCAGATACGCAGTATTTT. The genes are TRBV29-1 and TRBJ2-3; tentatively, D is TRBD2 (6 bases). The CDR3 covers 15 residues. Germline CDR1 reads SQVTM; CDR2 reads ANQGSEA. Trimming cost V 4 bases and J 4 bases, with 18 bases left between them.

The V gene is TRBV28, the J gene TRBJ1-2, with 9 nucleotides matching TRBD1. This CDR3 spans 14 amino acids. V gave up 8 bases and J gave up 8 bases; unmatched junction bases: 12. CDR1 and CDR2 from the germline V gene are MDHEN and SYDVKM. CDR3 residues: CASLTPGQGSGYTF. CDR3 nucleotides: TGTGCCAGCCTTACCCCGGGACAGGGCTCGGGCTACACCTTC.

This clonotype has just a few counts. This chain links TRBV12-3 or TRBV12-4 with TRBJ1-1; TRBD1 might be the D (6 bases). The V and J ends lost 7 bases and 5 bases respectively, with 17 bases between them. CDR3 length: 14 amino acids. The CDR3 sequence: CASTSWEGGTEAFF. DNA of the CDR3: TGTGCCAGCACTTCTTGGGAGGGGGGTACTGAAGCTTTCTTT.

This clonotype has a handful of counts. The chain couples TRBV18 to TRBJ2-3; unclear D gene. The CDR3 is made up of 14 amino acids. Per the germline V gene, CDR1 is KGHSH and CDR2 is LQKENI. V lost 0 bases and J lost 2, with 6 bases in between. This CDR3 is CASSPPTPTDTQYF. The CDR3 DNA follows: TGTGCCAGCTCACCACCGACTCCCACAGATACGCAGTATTTT.

This clonotype has just a few counts. This sequence joins TRBV29-1 and TRBJ1-5, with a possible D match to TRBD1 (5 bases). The V and J ends lost 4 bases and 6 bases respectively, with 13 bases between them. The CDR3 covers 13 residues. Germline V CDR1 and CDR2: SQVTM, ANQGSEA. The CDR3 protein is CSVVPGPAQPQHF. The CDR3 DNA follows: TGCAGCGTTGTACCGGGGCCGGCTCAGCCCCAGCATTTT.

The table lists this clonotype with a few counts. The J gene is TRBJ2-3, the V gene TRBV11-3, with 15 bases lining up with TRBD2. Germline trimming cut 5 bases from V and 6 bases from J; bases unmatched to any gene: 6. Germline values: CDR1 SGHNT, CDR2 YENEEA. The CDR3 length is 16 residues. CDR3 residues: CASSLGTSGGRDTQYF. The CDR3 DNA is TGTGCCAGCAGCCTCGGGACTAGCGGGGGGAGGGATACGCAGTATTTT.

The chain links TRBV19 to TRBJ1-1; D gene uncertain. CDR3 size: 14 residues. From germline, CDR1 is LNHDA and CDR2 SQIVND (reference sequence). V shed 3 bases and J shed 0 bases, with 8 bases lying between them. As DNA, the CDR3 is TGTGCCAGTAGTATCGGGCTGTTGAACACTGAAGCTTTCTTT. Translated, it gives CASSIGLLNTEAFF.

The gene calls are TRBV7-3 and TRBJ2-1, with 13 nucleotides matching TRBD2. CDR3 size: 20 residues. CDR1 SGHTA and CDR2 FQGTGA come from the germline V gene. Trimming took 1 base from V and 0 from J; bases not matched to a gene: 9. The CDR3 loop is CASSLIPTSGRISSYNEQFF. The CDR3 coding sequence is TGTGCCAGCAGCTTAATCCCGACTAGCGGGAGGATTAGCTCCTACAATGAGCAGTTCTTC.

The V call is TRBV6-8, the J call TRBJ1-2; the D gene is possibly TRBD1 (6 bases). The CDR3 has 14 amino acids. Trimming left V 6 bases short and J 5 bases short, with 16 bases between. Germline V lookup: CDR1 MNHGY, CDR2 SAAAGT. CDR3: CASSPGGFLYGYTF. The DNA of the CDR3 is TGTGCCAGCAGCCCGGGGGGCTTCCTATATGGCTACACCTTC.